The present TCR beta chain was sequenced within a study of blood T cell repertoires in COVID-19. Overall study: Whether acute or convalescent, the COVID-19 samples came from the United States, Italy and Spain. In each case, the material was cDNA or gDNA derived from T cells, B-cell-depleted T cells, or PBMCs.

In the source study's methods: Amplification of reference gene primers was used by the study to estimate nucleated cell counts. The protocol was immunoSEQ multiplex PCR, while the TCRdb copy is restricted to in-frame clones and leaves out a portion. The V and J calls and clone size come from that table; D and trimming were worked out from the DNA. The sample shows roughly 100,000 clones, approximately 80% of them seen only once. The specimen sequenced was peripheral blood. The clonotype comes from a man aged 60 to 69 with acute or convalescent COVID-19.

This CDR3 reads CASSVGSYGYTF. In DNA, the CDR3 is TGTGCCAGCAGTGTCGGGAGCTATGGCTACACCTTC. This chain connects TRBV12-3 or TRBV12-4 to TRBJ1-2, with D unclear. The ends were cut back, 5 bases at V and 4 bases at J, with 8 bases in the middle. The CDR3 length is 12 residues.